This T cell receptor (beta chain) comes out of a study of control samples from healthy donors and cancer patients. Germline V gene data show CDR1 as SQVTM and CDR2 as ANQGSEA. This CDR3 contains 11 residues. Trimming cost V 6 bases and J 4 bases, with 8 bases left between them. Sequencing used immunoSEQ multiplex PCR; TCRdb keeps in-frame clones, though not all of them. The table lists 100,000 to 150,000 clones, roughly 90% of them singletons. The sample was blood. The origin of this receptor is a man aged 18 to 29 in good health. V and J are TRBV29-1 and TRBJ2-3; D uncertain. CDR3 DNA sequence: TGCAGCGTCCCCTATTCAGATACGCAGTATTTT. The encoded protein is CSVPYSDTQYF.